The text below deals with one T cell receptor beta chain. The record originates from a study of glioma-infiltrating T cells after dendritic cell vaccination. PBMC sampling occurred before vaccination, two weeks after the third dose, and at progression. TCRdb's table, derived via immunoSEQ multiplex PCR, lists solely in-frame clones and lacks some. Found here are tens of thousands of clones, around nine tenths of them singletons; the top ten hold roughly 3.1%. The germline V gene has CDR1 MNHNS and CDR2 SASEGT. Trimming left V 9 bases short and J 2 bases short, with 19 bases between. The CDR3 sequence is 15 residues long.

The chain carries TRBV6-1 and TRBJ1-1, with D unclear. The TCR originated in a human donor with glioblastoma. The starting material was blood, obtained before dendritic cell vaccination. CDR3 sequence: CASREVGRTNTEAFF. The CDR3 DNA follows: TGTGCCAGTCGGGAGGTTGGGCGGACTAACACTGAAGCTTTCTTT.